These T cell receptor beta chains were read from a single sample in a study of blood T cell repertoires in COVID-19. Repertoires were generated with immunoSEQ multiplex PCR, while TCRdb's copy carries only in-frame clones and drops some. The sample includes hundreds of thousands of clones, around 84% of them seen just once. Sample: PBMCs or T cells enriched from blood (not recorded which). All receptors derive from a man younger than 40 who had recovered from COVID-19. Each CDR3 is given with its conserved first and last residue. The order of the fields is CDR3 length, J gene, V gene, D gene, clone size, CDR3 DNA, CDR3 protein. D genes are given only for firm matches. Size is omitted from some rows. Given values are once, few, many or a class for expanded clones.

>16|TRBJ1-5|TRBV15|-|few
TGTGCCACCAGCAGCTCTCTTTCGGGTCCCGATCAGCCCCAGCATTTT
CATSSSLSGPDQPQHF
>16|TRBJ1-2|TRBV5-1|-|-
TGCGCCAGCAGCCTGCGGGGACTTGACACCAATTATGGCTACACCTTC
CASSLRGLDTNYGYTF
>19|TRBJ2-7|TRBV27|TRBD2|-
TGTGCCAGCAGCCGGGGTAGGGACTACTCAACCCCAAGCTCCTACGAGCAGTACTTC
CASSRGRDYSTPSSYEQYF
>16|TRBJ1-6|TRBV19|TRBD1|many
TGTGCCAGTAGCCTGACAGGGTACACCTATAATTCACCCCTCCACTTT
CASSLTGYTYNSPLHF
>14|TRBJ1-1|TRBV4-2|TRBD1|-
TGTGCCAGCAGCCCACAAACAGGGGGCACTGAAGCTTTCTTT
CASSPQTGGTEAFF
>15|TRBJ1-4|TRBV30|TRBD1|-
TGTGCCTGGAGTGTACCCCCAGGGACAGGGGAAAAACTGTTTTTT
CAWSVPPGTGEKLFF
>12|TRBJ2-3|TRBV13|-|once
TGTGCCAGCAGCCGGAGCACAGATACGCAGTATTTT
CASSRSTDTQYF
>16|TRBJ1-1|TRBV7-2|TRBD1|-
TGTGCCAGCAGCTTAGAGGAGACAGGGTTCAGCACTGAAGCTTTCTTT
CASSLEETGFSTEAFF
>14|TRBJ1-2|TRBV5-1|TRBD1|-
TGCGCCAGCAGCTTGGCAGGGGGAGGCTATGGCTACACCTTC
CASSLAGGGYGYTF
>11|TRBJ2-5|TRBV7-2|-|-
TGTGCCAGCAGCTTTATAGAGACCCAGTACTTC
CASSFIETQYF
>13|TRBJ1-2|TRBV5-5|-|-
TGTGCCAGCAGCTTGGAACCTGAGGATGTCTACACCTTC
CASSLEPEDVYTF
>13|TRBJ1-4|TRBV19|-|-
TGTGCCAGTAGCGGGTCTACAAATGAAAAACTGTTTTTT
CASSGSTNEKLFF
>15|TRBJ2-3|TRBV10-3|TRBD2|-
TGTGCCATCAGTCAACCCAGCGGGAGTACAGATACGCAGTATTTT
CAISQPSGSTDTQYF
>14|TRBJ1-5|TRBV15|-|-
TGTGCCACCAGCAGTCTGGCGGGAAATCAGCCCCAGCATTTT
CATSSLAGNQPQHF
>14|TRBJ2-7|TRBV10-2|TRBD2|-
TGCGCCAGCAGTGGGGAGCGGGAGATCGACGAGCAGTACTTC
CASSGEREIDEQYF
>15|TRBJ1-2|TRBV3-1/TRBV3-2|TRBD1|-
TGTGCCAGCAGCCAAGGGTGGCAGGGGGGTTATGGCTACACCTTC
CASSQGWQGGYGYTF
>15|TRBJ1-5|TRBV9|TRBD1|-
TGTGCCAGCAGCCCGGGGGGGACAGCGGCTCAGCCCCAGCATTTT
CASSPGGTAAQPQHF
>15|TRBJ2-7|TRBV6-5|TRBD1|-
TGTGCCAGCAGACGAGGAGGGACAGGGGGCTACGAGCAGTACTTC
CASRRGGTGGYEQYF
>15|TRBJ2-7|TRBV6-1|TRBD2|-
TGTGCCAGCAGTGAACTGGCGGGGGGGCCGAGTGAGCAGTACTTC
CASSELAGGPSEQYF
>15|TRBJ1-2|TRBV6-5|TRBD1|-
TGTGCCAGCACAAGGGCACAGGGGTTTAACTATGGCTACACCTTC
CASTRAQGFNYGYTF
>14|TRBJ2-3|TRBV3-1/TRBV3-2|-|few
TGTGCCAGCAGCCAAAATCGGGTTATAGATACGCAGTATTTT
CASSQNRVIDTQYF
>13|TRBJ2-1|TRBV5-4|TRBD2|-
TGTGCCAGCAGCCAACCGGGACTACATGAGCAGTTCTTC
CASSQPGLHEQFF
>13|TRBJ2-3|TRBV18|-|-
TGTGCCAGCTCACTACAGCATCCGGATACGCAGTATTTT
CASSLQHPDTQYF
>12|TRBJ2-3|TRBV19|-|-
TGTGCCAGTAGTCCCCAAACAGATACGCAGTATTTT
CASSPQTDTQYF
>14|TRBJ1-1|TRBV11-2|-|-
TGTGCCAGCAGCTTAGTAGTCGGGAACACTGAAGCTTTCTTT
CASSLVVGNTEAFF
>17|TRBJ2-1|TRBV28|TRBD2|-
TGTGCCAGCAGTTTCCTTGGACTAGCGGGGAAGTACAATGAGCAGTTCTTC
CASSFLGLAGKYNEQFF
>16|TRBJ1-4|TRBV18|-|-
TGTGCCAGCTCACCACGTTCAGATGCAACTAATGAAAAACTGTTTTTT
CASSPRSDATNEKLFF
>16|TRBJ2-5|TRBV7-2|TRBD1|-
TGTGCCAGCAGCTGGGGACAGGGTGGGGACCAAGAGACCCAGTACTTC
CASSWGQGGDQETQYF
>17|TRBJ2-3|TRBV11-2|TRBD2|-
TGTGCCAGCAGCTTAGGCCTAGCGGGGGACGCAACCGATACGCAGTATTTT
CASSLGLAGDATDTQYF
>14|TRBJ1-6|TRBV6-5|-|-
TGTGCCAGCAGTTACACTCTGGGGGGTTCACCCCTCCACTTT
CASSYTLGGSPLHF
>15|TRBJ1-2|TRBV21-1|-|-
TGTGCCAGCAGTCCACAGGGTCCGCAGTATCATGGCTACACCTTC
CASSPQGPQYHGYTF
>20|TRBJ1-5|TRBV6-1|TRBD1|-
TGTGCCAGCAGTGAATATCCCAATAACCTACAGGGGGGAAGCAATCAGCCCCAGCATTTT
CASSEYPNNLQGGSNQPQHF
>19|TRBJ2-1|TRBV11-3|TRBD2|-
TGTGCCAGCAGCCCACCATCTGGGGGGAGCGGGGGCCCGGGGGGGTCCCTGTTCTTC
CASSPPSGGSGGPGGSLFF
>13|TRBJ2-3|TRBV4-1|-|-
TGCGCCAGCAGCCCCGAACGAGGAGATACGCAGTATTTT
CASSPERGDTQYF
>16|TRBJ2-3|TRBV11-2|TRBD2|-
TGTGCCAGCAGCGTTTATAGCGGGGGGGCTTTGGATACGCAGTATTTT
CASSVYSGGALDTQYF
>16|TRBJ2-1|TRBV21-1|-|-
TGTGCCAGCAGCGCCCGGGGGACAGGCGGGTACAATGAGCAGTTCTTC
CASSARGTGGYNEQFF